These T cell receptor beta chains were read from a single sample in a study of blood T cell repertoires in COVID-19. Assay: immunoSEQ multiplex PCR; the TCRdb copy retains only in-frame clones and omits some. The sample holds 250,000 to 400,000 clones, around 87% seen once. The sample comprised PBMCs or T cells enriched from blood (not recorded which). The source of these receptors is a woman in her thirties who had recovered from COVID-19. Both conserved end residues are part of each CDR3. Fields, in order: CDR3 DNA, CDR3 protein, clone size, J gene, V gene, D gene, CDR3 length. The D gene is left open where the match is weak. Clone size is not always given. Where it is, it says once, few, many or a class for expanded clones.

CDR3nt: TGCGCCAGCAACACAGGGTCGGCGAACACTGAAGCTTTCTTT
CDR3aa: CASNTGSANTEAFF
abundance: -
j_gene: TRBJ1-1
v_gene: TRBV5-1
d_gene: -
len: 14

CDR3nt: TGTGCCAGCAGCTTAATAGGAGCGGCAGGCAATGAGCAGTTCTTC
CDR3aa: CASSLIGAAGNEQFF
abundance: -
j_gene: TRBJ2-1
v_gene: TRBV5-4
d_gene: -
len: 15

CDR3nt: TGCGCCAGCAGTCAATGGGACAGGGGCAATCAGCCCCAGCATTTT
CDR3aa: CASSQWDRGNQPQHF
abundance: -
j_gene: TRBJ1-5
v_gene: TRBV23-1
d_gene: TRBD1
len: 15

CDR3nt: TGTGCCATCAGTGGTAGGACAGGGGATTTTGGCTACACCTTC
CDR3aa: CAISGRTGDFGYTF
abundance: -
j_gene: TRBJ1-2
v_gene: TRBV10-3
d_gene: TRBD1
len: 14

CDR3nt: TGCGCCAGCAGCTTCCGGGACACGACCTACGAGCAGTACTTC
CDR3aa: CASSFRDTTYEQYF
abundance: -
j_gene: TRBJ2-7
v_gene: TRBV5-1
d_gene: -
len: 14

CDR3nt: TGTGCCAGCAGCCCCCAGGAAAACGGACTAATCACAGATACGCAGTATTTT
CDR3aa: CASSPQENGLITDTQYF
abundance: once
j_gene: TRBJ2-3
v_gene: TRBV11-2
d_gene: -
len: 17

CDR3nt: TGTGCCAGCAACAGGGTAGTTGGATACGAGCAGTACTTC
CDR3aa: CASNRVVGYEQYF
abundance: -
j_gene: TRBJ2-7
v_gene: TRBV6-5
d_gene: -
len: 13

CDR3nt: TGTGCCAGCACTCCATGGGACAGTGACTACGAGCAGTACTTC
CDR3aa: CASTPWDSDYEQYF
abundance: once
j_gene: TRBJ2-7
v_gene: TRBV6-5
d_gene: TRBD1
len: 14

CDR3nt: TGTGCCAGCAGCCCCGGGACAGGGGTTTCACCCCTCCACTTT
CDR3aa: CASSPGTGVSPLHF
abundance: -
j_gene: TRBJ1-6
v_gene: TRBV6-6
d_gene: TRBD1
len: 14

CDR3nt: TGCGCCAGCGGCACAGGGCCGACCTCCACCGGGGAGCTGTTTTTT
CDR3aa: CASGTGPTSTGELFF
abundance: -
j_gene: TRBJ2-2
v_gene: TRBV5-1
d_gene: -
len: 15

CDR3nt: TGCGCCAGCAGCTTAGGTCCAGGGGGCGCGAATGGCTACACCTTC
CDR3aa: CASSLGPGGANGYTF
abundance: few
j_gene: TRBJ1-2
v_gene: TRBV5-1
d_gene: TRBD1
len: 15

CDR3nt: TGTGCCAGCAGTGACCAACCTGGATTGCAGGGCAATGAGGGCTACACCTTC
CDR3aa: CASSDQPGLQGNEGYTF
abundance: -
j_gene: TRBJ1-2
v_gene: TRBV6-4
d_gene: -
len: 17

CDR3nt: TGTGCCAGCAGTTACGGGGGGACAGTGAACACTGAAGCTTTCTTT
CDR3aa: CASSYGGTVNTEAFF
abundance: -
j_gene: TRBJ1-1
v_gene: TRBV6-2/TRBV6-3
d_gene: TRBD1
len: 15

CDR3nt: TGTGCCAGCATTCCGGGACAGGGAACAGGATTGACAGATACGCAGTATTTT
CDR3aa: CASIPGQGTGLTDTQYF
abundance: -
j_gene: TRBJ2-3
v_gene: TRBV28
d_gene: TRBD1
len: 17

CDR3nt: TGTGCCAGCAGTTTTCTGGGAGGTCGTGATTCACCCCTCCACTTT
CDR3aa: CASSFLGGRDSPLHF
abundance: -
j_gene: TRBJ1-6
v_gene: TRBV28
d_gene: -
len: 15

CDR3nt: TGTGCCAGCAGCTTGCTCGGGGGGCCCCAGCATTTT
CDR3aa: CASSLLGGPQHF
abundance: -
j_gene: TRBJ1-5
v_gene: TRBV7-2
d_gene: -
len: 12

CDR3nt: TGTGCCAGCAGCTACTCCGGGAAGTTTTCCGATACGCAGTATTTT
CDR3aa: CASSYSGKFSDTQYF
abundance: -
j_gene: TRBJ2-3
v_gene: TRBV14
d_gene: -
len: 15

CDR3nt: TGTGCCAGCAGCTTGGGGGAGGGGAAATACGGCTACACCTTC
CDR3aa: CASSLGEGKYGYTF
abundance: once
j_gene: TRBJ1-2
v_gene: TRBV5-4
d_gene: -
len: 14

CDR3nt: TGTGCCAGCAGCTTGGGGCAGAGTGAAGCTTTCTTT
CDR3aa: CASSLGQSEAFF
abundance: -
j_gene: TRBJ1-1
v_gene: TRBV11-2
d_gene: -
len: 12

CDR3nt: TGTGCCAGCAGTCCCCAGGGGTGGCGGGAAAAACTGTTTTTT
CDR3aa: CASSPQGWREKLFF
abundance: -
j_gene: TRBJ1-4
v_gene: TRBV27
d_gene: -
len: 14

CDR3nt: TGTGCCAGTAGTATAATCCGGGACACGAATTACGGCTACACCTTC
CDR3aa: CASSIIRDTNYGYTF
abundance: -
j_gene: TRBJ1-2
v_gene: TRBV19
d_gene: -
len: 15

CDR3nt: TGTGCCAGCAGCCGAGGACAGGGATTGGAAGGCTACACCTTC
CDR3aa: CASSRGQGLEGYTF
abundance: -
j_gene: TRBJ1-2
v_gene: TRBV3-1/TRBV3-2
d_gene: TRBD1
len: 14

CDR3nt: TGTGCCAACCTGGCAGGGCGGGGCGAAAAACTGTTTTTT
CDR3aa: CANLAGRGEKLFF
abundance: -
j_gene: TRBJ1-4
v_gene: TRBV21-1
d_gene: -
len: 13

CDR3nt: TGTGCCAGTTCCCCGGGTCGCAATCAGCCCCAGCATTTT
CDR3aa: CASSPGRNQPQHF
abundance: once
j_gene: TRBJ1-5
v_gene: TRBV19
d_gene: -
len: 13

CDR3nt: TGTGCCAGCAGCGGACATAACTATGGCTACACCTTC
CDR3aa: CASSGHNYGYTF
abundance: -
j_gene: TRBJ1-2
v_gene: TRBV5-6
d_gene: -
len: 12

CDR3nt: TGTGCCAGCAGCAGTTACCGGGGGGATCAGCCCCAGCATTTT
CDR3aa: CASSSYRGDQPQHF
abundance: once
j_gene: TRBJ1-5
v_gene: TRBV7-9
d_gene: -
len: 14

CDR3nt: TGTGCCAGCAGCACGCCCGGGCGGGGCACTGAAGCTTTCTTT
CDR3aa: CASSTPGRGTEAFF
abundance: -
j_gene: TRBJ1-1
v_gene: TRBV21-1
d_gene: -
len: 14

CDR3nt: TGTGCCACCAACCAACAGGGGGTGGATGTAAAACTGTTTTTT
CDR3aa: CATNQQGVDVKLFF
abundance: -
j_gene: TRBJ1-4
v_gene: TRBV15
d_gene: TRBD1
len: 14

CDR3nt: TGCGCCAGCAGCTCCGGGGTGACCTACGAGCAGTACTTC
CDR3aa: CASSSGVTYEQYF
abundance: -
j_gene: TRBJ2-7
v_gene: TRBV5-1
d_gene: -
len: 13

CDR3nt: TGTGCCAGCAGGAGGACCTACGAGCAGTACTTC
CDR3aa: CASRRTYEQYF
abundance: -
j_gene: TRBJ2-7
v_gene: TRBV6-5
d_gene: -
len: 11

CDR3nt: TGTGCCGGGACGGTCCTCGGGGGTTTCTACAATGAGCAGTTCTTC
CDR3aa: CAGTVLGGFYNEQFF
abundance: -
j_gene: TRBJ2-1
v_gene: TRBV30
d_gene: -
len: 15

CDR3nt: TGTGCCAGCAGCAAGGCAGGGGACACTGAAGCTTTCTTT
CDR3aa: CASSKAGDTEAFF
abundance: -
j_gene: TRBJ1-1
v_gene: TRBV21-1
d_gene: -
len: 13

CDR3nt: TGTGCCAGCAGGATGAGACAGGGGAATACTGAAGCTTTCTTT
CDR3aa: CASRMRQGNTEAFF
abundance: -
j_gene: TRBJ1-1
v_gene: TRBV7-9
d_gene: TRBD1
len: 14

CDR3nt: TGTGCCAGCAGCACGACAGGGCACTATGGCTACACCTTC
CDR3aa: CASSTTGHYGYTF
abundance: -
j_gene: TRBJ1-2
v_gene: TRBV5-4
d_gene: TRBD1
len: 13

CDR3nt: TGTGCCAGCAGTTTACTTGACAGGGGGCCTGGCTACACCTTC
CDR3aa: CASSLLDRGPGYTF
abundance: -
j_gene: TRBJ1-2
v_gene: TRBV28
d_gene: TRBD1
len: 14

CDR3nt: TGCGCCAGCAGTGAAGAAGGGAGTAGGAGCTACACCTTC
CDR3aa: CASSEEGSRSYTF
abundance: once
j_gene: TRBJ1-2
v_gene: TRBV10-1
d_gene: -
len: 13

CDR3nt: TGTGCCAGCAGTTACGAGATAACAGATACGCAGTATTTT
CDR3aa: CASSYEITDTQYF
abundance: -
j_gene: TRBJ2-3
v_gene: TRBV6-6
d_gene: -
len: 13

CDR3nt: TGTGCCACCAGTGACCCCGACGGAGTCACCGGGGAGCTGTTTTTT
CDR3aa: CATSDPDGVTGELFF
abundance: -
j_gene: TRBJ2-2
v_gene: TRBV24-1
d_gene: -
len: 15

CDR3nt: TGTGCCAGCAGCTTAGGCAGGGGTTCGGTGTACGAGCAGTACTTC
CDR3aa: CASSLGRGSVYEQYF
abundance: -
j_gene: TRBJ2-7
v_gene: TRBV11-2
d_gene: -
len: 15

CDR3nt: TGTGCCAGCAGTCCCCTGGGGCAGGGTTCGCAGTATTTT
CDR3aa: CASSPLGQGSQYF
abundance: -
j_gene: TRBJ2-3
v_gene: TRBV12-3/TRBV12-4
d_gene: -
len: 13

CDR3nt: TGTGCCAGCAGTCCGGGGAGAGACACTGAAGCTTTCTTT
CDR3aa: CASSPGRDTEAFF
abundance: -
j_gene: TRBJ1-1
v_gene: TRBV3-1/TRBV3-2
d_gene: -
len: 13

CDR3nt: TGTGCCAGTAGTAATACAGGGGGCGGTCAGCCCCAGCATTTT
CDR3aa: CASSNTGGGQPQHF
abundance: -
j_gene: TRBJ1-5
v_gene: TRBV19
d_gene: TRBD1
len: 14

CDR3nt: TGTGCCAGCAGCTTGACTCTTAAGGGGGGCTACACCTTC
CDR3aa: CASSLTLKGGYTF
abundance: once
j_gene: TRBJ1-2
v_gene: TRBV5-6
d_gene: -
len: 13

CDR3nt: TGTGCCAGCAGGACTCCCCGACAGGCTAACTATGGCTACACCTTC
CDR3aa: CASRTPRQANYGYTF
abundance: -
j_gene: TRBJ1-2
v_gene: TRBV6-5
d_gene: -
len: 15

CDR3nt: TGTGCCAGCAGCGGACAGGGGGACCTTAATTCACCCCTCCACTTT
CDR3aa: CASSGQGDLNSPLHF
abundance: -
j_gene: TRBJ1-6
v_gene: TRBV7-6
d_gene: TRBD1
len: 15

CDR3nt: TGTGCCAGCAGCCCCGAAGGAGTTAGCACAGATACGCAGTATTTT
CDR3aa: CASSPEGVSTDTQYF
abundance: once
j_gene: TRBJ2-3
v_gene: TRBV7-9
d_gene: -
len: 15

CDR3nt: TGTGCCAGCTCACCACCCTCAGCGGGGGGGCCGGGAGATACGCAGTATTTT
CDR3aa: CASSPPSAGGPGDTQYF
abundance: -
j_gene: TRBJ2-3
v_gene: TRBV18
d_gene: TRBD2
len: 17